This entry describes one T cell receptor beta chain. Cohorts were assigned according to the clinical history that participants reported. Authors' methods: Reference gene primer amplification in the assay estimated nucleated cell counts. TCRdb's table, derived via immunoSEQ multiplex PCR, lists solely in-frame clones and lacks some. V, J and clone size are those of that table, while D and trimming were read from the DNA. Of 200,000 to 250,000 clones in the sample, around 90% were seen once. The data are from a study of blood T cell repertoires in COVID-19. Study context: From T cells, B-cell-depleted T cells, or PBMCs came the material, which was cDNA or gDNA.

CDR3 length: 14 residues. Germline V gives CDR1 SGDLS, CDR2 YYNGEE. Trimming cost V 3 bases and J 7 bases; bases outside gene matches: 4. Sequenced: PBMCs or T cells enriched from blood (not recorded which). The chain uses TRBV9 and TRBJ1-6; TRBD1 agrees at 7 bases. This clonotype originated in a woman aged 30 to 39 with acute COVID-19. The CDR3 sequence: CASSAGTVNSPLHF. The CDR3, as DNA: TGTGCCAGCAGCGCCGGGACAGTAAATTCACCCCTCCACTTT.